The 3 T cell receptor beta chains presented below share a single source sample, sequenced in a study of blood T cells in healthy people across ages. Using a J-beta primer mix together with a sample-barcoded 5' primer, a second PCR was run for roughly 7 to 12 cycles. TCRdb recomputed calls from the 5' RACE reads with MiXCR, one row per CDR3 protein. The sample lists some 750,000 distinct CDR3 sequences; over 20% were seen once. The source material was blood. These receptors were taken from a man in his 70s in good health.

This clonotype came up a few times. CDR3 loop: CSVERTMQFF. CDR3 DNA: TGCAGCGTTGAACGGACAATGCAGTTCTTC. V gene TRBV29-1 combines with J gene TRBJ2-1; maybe TRBD1 (5 bases). V was shortened by 2 bases and J by 12 bases, with 8 bases between the two germline ends. Germline V CDR1 and CDR2: SQVTM, ANQGSEA. The CDR3 loop spans 10 amino acids.

CDR3 sequence: CASSWRGPRAGSEQFF. The CDR3 coding sequence is TGTGCCAGCAGTTGGCGGGGGCCCAGGGCGGGTAGTGAGCAGTTCTTC. The rearrangement uses TRBV27 and TRBJ2-7; tentatively, D is TRBD2 (7 bases). The J call may be in error: the DNA end matches TRBJ2-1 better. CDR3 size: 16 residues. In germline, CDR1 is MNHEY, CDR2 SMNVEV (reference sequence).

V usage is TRBV20-1 and J usage is TRBJ1-5; possibly TRBD1 for D (5 bases). There are 12 residues in the CDR3. V lost 5 bases, J lost 4 bases, and 9 bases lay in between. Looked up from germline, CDR1 is DFQATT and CDR2 is SNEGSKA (reference sequence). CDR3 bases: TGCAGTGCTGCCCAGGGAAATCAGCCCCAGCATTTT. Its translation is CSAAQGNQPQHF.